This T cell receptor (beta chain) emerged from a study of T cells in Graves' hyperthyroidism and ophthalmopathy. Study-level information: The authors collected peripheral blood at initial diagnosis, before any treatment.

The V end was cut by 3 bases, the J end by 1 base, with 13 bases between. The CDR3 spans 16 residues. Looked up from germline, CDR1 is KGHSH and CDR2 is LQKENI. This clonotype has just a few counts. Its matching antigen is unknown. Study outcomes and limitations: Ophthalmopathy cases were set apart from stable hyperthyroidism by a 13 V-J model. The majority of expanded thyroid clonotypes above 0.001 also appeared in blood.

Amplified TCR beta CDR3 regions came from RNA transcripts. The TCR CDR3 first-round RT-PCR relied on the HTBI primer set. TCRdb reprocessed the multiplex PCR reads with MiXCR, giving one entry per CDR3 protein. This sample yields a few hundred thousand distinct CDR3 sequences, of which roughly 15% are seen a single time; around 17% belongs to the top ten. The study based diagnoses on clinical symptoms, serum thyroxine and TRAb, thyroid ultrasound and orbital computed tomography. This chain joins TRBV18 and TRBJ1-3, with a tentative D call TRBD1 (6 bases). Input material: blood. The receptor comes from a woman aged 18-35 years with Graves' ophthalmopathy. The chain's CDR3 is CASSPLRDTSGNTIYF. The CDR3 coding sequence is TGTGCCAGCTCACCGTTGAGGGACACATCTGGAAACACCATATATTTT. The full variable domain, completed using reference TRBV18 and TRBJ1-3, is NAGVMQNPRHLVRRRGQEARLRCSPMKGHSHVYWYRQLPEEGLKFMVYLQKENIIDESGMPKERFSAEFPKEGPSILRIQQVVRGDSAAYFCASSPLRDTSGNTIYFGEGSWLTVV.